This T cell receptor (beta chain) originates from a study of blood T cell repertoires in COVID-19. V dropped 1 base and J dropped 6 bases, with 10 bases sitting between them. Germline assignment: CDR1 SGHDN and CDR2 FVKESK. The CDR3 totals 14 residues. The participants were between about 18 and 95 years old and came from 20 to 30 US areas. Only in-frame clones appear in the TCRdb table, and some are missing; sequencing was by immunoSEQ multiplex PCR. This table has roughly 250,000 clones, 90% to 95% appearing once. This rearrangement joins TRBV14 to TRBJ2-1, with D possibly TRBD1 on 5 matching bases. The sample comprised PBMCs or T cells enriched from blood (not recorded which). The source is a young woman who had recovered from COVID-19. The CDR3 region has the DNA TGTGCCAGCAGCCAAGTGGGCAGGGCCAATGAGCAGTTCTTC. Encoded protein: CASSQVGRANEQFF. Full variable domain (remainder filled in from reference TRBV14 and TRBJ2-1): EAGVTQFPSHSVIEKGQTVTLRCDPISGHDNLYWYRRVMGKEIKFLLHFVKESKQDESGMPNNRFLAERTGGTYSTLKVQPAELEDSGVYFCASSQVGRANEQFFGPGTRLTVL.